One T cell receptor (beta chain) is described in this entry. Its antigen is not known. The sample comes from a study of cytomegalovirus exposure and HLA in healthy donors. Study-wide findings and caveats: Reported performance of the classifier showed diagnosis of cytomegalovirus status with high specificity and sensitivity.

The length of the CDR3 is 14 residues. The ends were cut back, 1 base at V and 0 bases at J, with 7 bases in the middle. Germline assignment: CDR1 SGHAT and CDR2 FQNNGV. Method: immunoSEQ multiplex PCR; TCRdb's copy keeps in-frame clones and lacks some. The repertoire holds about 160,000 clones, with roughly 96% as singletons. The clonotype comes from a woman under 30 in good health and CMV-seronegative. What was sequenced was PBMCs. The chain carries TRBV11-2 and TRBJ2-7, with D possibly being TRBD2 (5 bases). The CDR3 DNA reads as TGTGCCAGCAGCTTAGTGGGGAGCTCCTACGAGCAGTACTTC. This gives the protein CASSLVGSSYEQYF.